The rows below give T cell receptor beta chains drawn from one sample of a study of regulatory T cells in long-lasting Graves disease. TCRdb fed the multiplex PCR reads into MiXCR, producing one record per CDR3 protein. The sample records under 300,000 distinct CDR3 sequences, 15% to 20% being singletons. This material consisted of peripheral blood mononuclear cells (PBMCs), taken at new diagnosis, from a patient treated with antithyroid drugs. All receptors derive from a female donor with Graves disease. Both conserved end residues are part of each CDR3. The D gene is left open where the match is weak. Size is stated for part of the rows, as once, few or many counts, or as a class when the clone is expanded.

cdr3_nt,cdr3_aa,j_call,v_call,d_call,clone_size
TGTGCCAGCAGCTTGTCGGGTCCCATCACCTACAATGAGCAGTTCTTC,CASSLSGPITYNEQFF,TRBJ2-1,TRBV5-5,.,few
TGCAGTGCTAGGGGTCTAGCGGGAGTACATGAGCAGTTCTTC,CSARGLAGVHEQFF,TRBJ2-1,TRBV20-1,TRBD2,many
TGTGCCAGTAGCACCGGGGCTCGCGCCCCCTACGAGCAGTACTTC,CASSTGARAPYEQYF,TRBJ2-7,TRBV19,.,many
TGCAGTGCTAGAGATTATGGGACTAGCGGGAGGGAACTGGAGACCCAGTACTTC,CSARDYGTSGRELETQYF,TRBJ2-5,TRBV20-1,TRBD2,many
TGTGCCAGCAGCTTTGACAGGGATGGAAGCGGCGAGCAGTACTTC,CASSFDRDGSGEQYF,TRBJ2-7,TRBV5-8,TRBD1,few
TGTGCCAGCAGCCGGGGACAGGGGGCGCGTGGCTACACCTTC,CASSRGQGARGYTF,TRBJ1-2,TRBV7-9,TRBD1,many
TGCGCCAGCAGCCTCGGTTTGGGACCTACCTACGAGCAGTACTTC,CASSLGLGPTYEQYF,TRBJ2-7,TRBV4-3,.,many
TGTGCCAGCAGCCCCAGGGGTTCGTCTGTGGCTAGCACCTACAATGAGCAGTTCTTC,CASSPRGSSVASTYNEQFF,TRBJ2-1,TRBV7-9,.,.
TGCAGTGCTAGAGGGGAGGGAGTCCACGAGCAGTACTTC,CSARGEGVHEQYF,TRBJ2-7,TRBV20-1,TRBD2,many
TGTGCCAGTGGTTGGCGGAATGAAAAACTGTTTTTT,CASGWRNEKLFF,TRBJ1-4,TRBV19,.,few
TGTGCCAGCAGTTTAGGGGCACGGGGCGAGCAGTACTTC,CASSLGARGEQYF,TRBJ2-7,TRBV12-3/TRBV12-4,.,.
TGTGCCATCAGTGACACCAGCGGGAGGTTCGACGAGCAGTACTTC,CAISDTSGRFDEQYF,TRBJ2-7,TRBV10-3,TRBD2,many
TGTGCCACCAGTGACGGACAAGACTACAATGAGCAGTTCTTC,CATSDGQDYNEQFF,TRBJ2-1,TRBV24-1,.,many
TGTGCCAGCAGTTACTCTTGGACAGGGGTAACTGAAGCTTTCTTT,CASSYSWTGVTEAFF,TRBJ1-1,TRBV6-5,TRBD1,many
TGTGCCAGCAGCTCCATAACGGGGGCGCGTGAAAAACTGTTTTTT,CASSSITGAREKLFF,TRBJ1-4,TRBV11-2,.,many
TGTGCCATCACCAGAACAGGGCCTTCGCGCGGCTACACCTTC,CAITRTGPSRGYTF,TRBJ1-2,TRBV10-3,.,many
TGTGCCAGCAGTTACTGGAGGGGGCAAGAGACCCAGTACTTC,CASSYWRGQETQYF,TRBJ2-5,TRBV6-5,.,many
TGTGCCTGGAGTCGGACAGGAGGCACAGATACGCAGTATTTT,CAWSRTGGTDTQYF,TRBJ2-3,TRBV30,TRBD1,many
TGTGCCAGCAGCTTAAGTTTAGGGCGGGTGAGGGAGACCCAGTACTTC,CASSLSLGRVRETQYF,TRBJ2-5,TRBV7-2,.,once
TGTGCCAGTCAGCAGCGGGAGGGCCGGAATGGCAAAAACATTCAGTACTTC,CASQQREGRNGKNIQYF,TRBJ2-4,TRBV6-2/TRBV6-3,TRBD2,few
TGTGCCAGCGCTCCTTGGCGGGAGGGCCGGTCGAGCGAGCAGTTCTTC,CASAPWREGRSSEQFF,TRBJ2-1,TRBV2,TRBD2,many
TGTGCCAGCAGTTACTCTTACGCGAGCGCAGATACGCAGTATTTT,CASSYSYASADTQYF,TRBJ2-3,TRBV6-5,.,many
TGTGCCAGCAGCTTAGAGCCCGGACTAGCGGGCACAGATACGCAGTATTTT,CASSLEPGLAGTDTQYF,TRBJ2-3,TRBV11-2,TRBD2,.
TGTGCCAGCGGGTGGGGGGATGGGCAGGTAGGGCAAGAGACCCAGTACTTC,CASGWGDGQVGQETQYF,TRBJ2-5,TRBV9,.,many
TGTGCCAGCCTCGGGGGGAACACTGAAGCTTTCTTT,CASLGGNTEAFF,TRBJ1-1,TRBV28,.,many
TGTGCCAGCATCACGGGGGGGGGGAATGGCTACACCTTC,CASITGGGNGYTF,TRBJ1-2,TRBV6-2/TRBV6-3,.,.
TGTGCCAGCAGTCCTCAGGGGCACAGCTATGGCTACACCTTC,CASSPQGHSYGYTF,TRBJ1-2,TRBV27,.,many
TGTGCCAGCAAGGGACCGAACTACGAGCAGTACTTC,CASKGPNYEQYF,TRBJ2-7,TRBV4-2,.,.
TGTGCCAGCTCACCGACGTCCTCCCCTGGGCAGGGCTCTGGCTACACCTTC,CASSPTSSPGQGSGYTF,TRBJ1-2,TRBV18,.,many
TGTGCCAGCATGAGGGGCAACTACGAGCAGTACTTT,CASMRGNYEQYF,TRBJ2-7,TRBV28,.,many
TGTGCCTGGATCCCTCTAGGGGGAGTGAACACCGGGGAGCTGTTTTTT,CAWIPLGGVNTGELFF,TRBJ2-2,TRBV30,.,many
TGTGCCAGCAGGGGCCGAGAAGAGACCCAGTACTTC,CASRGREETQYF,TRBJ2-5,TRBV7-8,.,many
TGCAGTGCTAGAAGGGGTGCAGCTAGCAATCAGCCCCAGCATTTT,CSARRGAASNQPQHF,TRBJ1-5,TRBV20-1,.,many
TGCAGTGCCCTAGCGGGAGGCGCCTACAATGAGCAGTTCTTC,CSALAGGAYNEQFF,TRBJ2-1,TRBV20-1,TRBD2,many
TGTGCCAGCAAGGAGGTCGCAGGGTTGAACACTGAAGCTTTCTTT,CASKEVAGLNTEAFF,TRBJ1-1,TRBV12-3/TRBV12-4,.,.
TGCAGCGTTGGGACAAGCGATAAGTATTTT,CSVGTSDKYF,TRBJ2-3,TRBV29-1,.,many
TGTGCCAGTCTCCCTAGCGGGAGGATGGGGGTTGATACGCAGTATTTT,CASLPSGRMGVDTQYF,TRBJ2-3,TRBV19,TRBD2,many
TGCAGCGTTGAATTAGGGACCAACACTGAAGCTTTCTTT,CSVELGTNTEAFF,TRBJ1-1,TRBV29-1,.,many
TGTGCCAGCAGCGTAGTCGGGGCGGGTGAGCAGTTCTTC,CASSVVGAGEQFF,TRBJ2-1,TRBV9,.,.
TGCAGTGTTCCGCCGGGGCCTCAAGCTAACTATGGCTACACCTTC,CSVPPGPQANYGYTF,TRBJ1-2,TRBV20-1,.,.
TGTGCCACCAGCAGAGGGTGGGAGACCCAGTACTTC,CATSRGWETQYF,TRBJ2-5,TRBV15,.,many
TGCAGCGTTCTCGGTCCGGCCATGAACACTGAAGCTTTCTTT,CSVLGPAMNTEAFF,TRBJ1-1,TRBV29-1,.,many
TGTGCCAGCAGTGCGGTAGCGGGAGGCAGCACAGATACGCAGTATTTT,CASSAVAGGSTDTQYF,TRBJ2-3,TRBV28,TRBD2,many
TGTGCCAGCATTTTTAGAGTCGGACAGGGGCTCTCCTACGAGCAGTACTTC,CASIFRVGQGLSYEQYF,TRBJ2-7,TRBV27,TRBD1,many
TGTGCCAGTAGGGCGGGACCAGTTGAGCAGTTCTTC,CASRAGPVEQFF,TRBJ2-1,TRBV19,.,many
TGTGCCAGTCGGACAGGATACACAGATACGCAGTATTTT,CASRTGYTDTQYF,TRBJ2-3,TRBV19,TRBD1,many
TGTGCCAGCAGTAGCTGGACTAGCACCGCAGATACGCAGTATTTT,CASSSWTSTADTQYF,TRBJ2-3,TRBV12-3/TRBV12-4,TRBD2,many
TGCAGTGCTAGAGATTCCCTCCCAGATACGCAGTATTTT,CSARDSLPDTQYF,TRBJ2-3,TRBV20-1,.,many
TGCAGTGCCCTGCGGGAGAGCCTTGGGACCCAGTACTTC,CSALRESLGTQYF,TRBJ2-5,TRBV20-1,TRBD2,many
TGTGCCAGCAGTTACTTACAGGGCGGTGAGCAGTTCTTC,CASSYLQGGEQFF,TRBJ2-1,TRBV6-2/TRBV6-3,.,many